Listed below are T cell receptor beta chains from one sample, sequenced in a study of T-cell memory formation after mild COVID-19. One entry per CDR3 protein, called by TCRdb with MiXCR from the 5' RACE reads. Among a few hundred thousand distinct CDR3 sequences listed, 15% to 20% were seen once. The material sequenced was PBMCs or a T cell subset sorted from them (not recorded which). These receptor sequences come from a man aged 18 to 35 who had mild COVID-19 (a few samples of this study predate the infection). Cell type and time point are not known. Both conserved end residues are trimmed from each CDR3. The order of the fields is CDR3 length, V gene, CDR3 protein.

length: 11; V: TRBV20-1; CDR3: SARDAYNQPQH
length: 13; V: TRBV19; CDR3: ASSSPAGSNETQY
length: 14; V: TRBV25-1; CDR3: ASSEPGQGGNTEAF
length: 12; V: TRBV4-1; CDR3: ASSVGQGSNEQF
length: 14; V: TRBV4-3; CDR3: ASSQSANRHNQPQH
length: 12; V: TRBV5-1; CDR3: ASRDLGGRYEQY
length: 13; V: TRBV5-1; CDR3: ASSLVSESNEKLF
length: 11; V: TRBV7-2; CDR3: ASSLIAADTQY
length: 10; V: TRBV6-2/TRBV6-3; CDR3: ASSPWDREQF
length: 12; V: TRBV6-2/TRBV6-3; CDR3: ASSFLAGHNEQF
length: 12; V: TRBV28; CDR3: ASTSTGMNTEAF
length: 12; V: TRBV6-2/TRBV6-3; CDR3: ASTRLAGTYEQY
length: 12; V: TRBV5-1; CDR3: ASSLGEGFYEQY
length: 13; V: TRBV4-3; CDR3: ASSQAGGGADTQY
length: 15; V: TRBV4-1; CDR3: ASSQLLRAQEAETQY
length: 13; V: TRBV4-3; CDR3: ASSLRGPAADTQY
length: 12; V: TRBV5-6; CDR3: ASSPTSSDTEAF
length: 14; V: TRBV29-1; CDR3: SVEDWSSGAGDEQF
length: 13; V: TRBV5-1; CDR3: ASSRQGATNEKLF
length: 11; V: TRBV5-1; CDR3: ASSSGDTDTQY
length: 11; V: TRBV29-1; CDR3: SVDKTGKETQY
length: 15; V: TRBV9; CDR3: ASSVALTLGGPDTQY
length: 11; V: TRBV9; CDR3: ASSGHSGDTQY
length: 13; V: TRBV12-3/TRBV12-4; CDR3: ASSLGGNGNQPQH
length: 13; V: TRBV12-3/TRBV12-4; CDR3: ASSLWGQVNNEQF
length: 11; V: TRBV27; CDR3: ASSLGGNYEQY
length: 10; V: TRBV12-3/TRBV12-4; CDR3: ASSSVHTEAF
length: 14; V: TRBV4-1; CDR3: ASSQRSDYSPETQY
length: 11; V: TRBV2; CDR3: ASSGQSGNEQY
length: 13; V: TRBV7-8; CDR3: ASSLLRVSTDTQY
length: 12; V: TRBV7-2; CDR3: ASSPWTGAETQY